This record concerns one T cell receptor (beta chain) sequence. Its antigen is undetermined. Trimming took 6 bases from V and 6 from J; bases not matched to a gene: 9. This CDR3 is 14 amino acids long. Per germline, CDR1 SNHLY and CDR2 FYNNEI. This sample is part of a study of shared clonotypes between healthy human individuals. Study results and caveats: As a rule, naive subsets had a larger estimated richness than memory subsets.

Negatively enriched CD4+ T cells were divided by CD45RA into naive and memory. This was a deep-level run. Libraries were prepared by immunoSEQ multiplex PCR; TCRdb keeps only in-frame clonotypes and omits some of them. The table lists roughly 2 million clones, 85% to 95% of them singletons. The chain uses TRBV2 and TRBJ2-7, with 9 bases fitting TRBD1. Sequenced material: naive CD4+ T cells sorted from blood. Subset in this sample: CD45RA+ positively selected. The sequence derives from a man between 18 and 29 years old in good health. CDR3 sequence (DNA): TGTGCCAGCAGGACCGGGACAGGGTGGGGCGAGCAGTACTTC. As protein: CASRTGTGWGEQYF.